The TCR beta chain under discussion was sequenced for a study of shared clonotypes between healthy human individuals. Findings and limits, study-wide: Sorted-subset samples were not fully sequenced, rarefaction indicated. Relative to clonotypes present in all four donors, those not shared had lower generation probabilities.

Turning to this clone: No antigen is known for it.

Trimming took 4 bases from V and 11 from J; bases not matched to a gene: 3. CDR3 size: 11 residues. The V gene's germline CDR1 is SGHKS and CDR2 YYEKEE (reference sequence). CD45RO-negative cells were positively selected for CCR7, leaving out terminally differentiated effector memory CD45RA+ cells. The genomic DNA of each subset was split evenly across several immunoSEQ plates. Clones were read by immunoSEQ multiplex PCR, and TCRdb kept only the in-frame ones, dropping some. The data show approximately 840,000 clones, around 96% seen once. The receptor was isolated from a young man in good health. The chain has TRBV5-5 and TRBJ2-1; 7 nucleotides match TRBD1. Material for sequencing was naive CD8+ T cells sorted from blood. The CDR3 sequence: CASSNRGQQFF. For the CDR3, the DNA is TGTGCCAGCAGCAACAGGGGCCAGCAGTTCTTC.